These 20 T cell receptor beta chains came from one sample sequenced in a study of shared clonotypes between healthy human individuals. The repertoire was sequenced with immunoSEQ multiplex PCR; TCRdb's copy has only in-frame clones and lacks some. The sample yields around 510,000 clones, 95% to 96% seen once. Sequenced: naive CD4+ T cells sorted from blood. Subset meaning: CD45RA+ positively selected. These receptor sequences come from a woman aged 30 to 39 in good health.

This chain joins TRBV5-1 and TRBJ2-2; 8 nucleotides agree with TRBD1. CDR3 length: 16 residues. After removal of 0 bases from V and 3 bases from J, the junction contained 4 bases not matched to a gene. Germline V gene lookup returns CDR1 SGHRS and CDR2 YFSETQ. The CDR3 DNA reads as TGCGCCAGCAGCTTGGTCGGGACAGGTCACACCGGGGAGCTGTTTTTT. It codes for CASSLVGTGHTGELFF.

The CDR3 DNA sequence: TGTGCCAGCAGGTTAGCGGGAGGCCGACGGGATACGCAGTATTTT. This encodes CASRLAGGRRDTQYF. The V gene is TRBV27, the J gene TRBJ2-3; 10 bases match TRBD2. Germline loops: CDR1 MNHEY, CDR2 SMNVEV (reference sequence). CDR3 length: 15 residues. V lost 6 bases to trimming and J lost 6 bases; unmatched junction nucleotides: 9.

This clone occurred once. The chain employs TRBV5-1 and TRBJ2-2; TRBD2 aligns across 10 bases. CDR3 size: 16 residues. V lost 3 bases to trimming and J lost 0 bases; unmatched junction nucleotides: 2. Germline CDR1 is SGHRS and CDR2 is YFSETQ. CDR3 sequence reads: CASSSLAGANTGELFF. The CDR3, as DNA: TGCGCCAGCAGCTCCCTAGCGGGGGCGAACACCGGGGAGCTGTTTTTT. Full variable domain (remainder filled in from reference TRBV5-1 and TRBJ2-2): KAGVTQTPRYLIKTRGQQVTLSCSPISGHRSVSWYQQTPGQGLQFLFEYFSETQRNKGNFPGRFSGRQFSNSRSEMNVSTLELGDSALYLCASSSLAGANTGELFFGEGSRLTVL.

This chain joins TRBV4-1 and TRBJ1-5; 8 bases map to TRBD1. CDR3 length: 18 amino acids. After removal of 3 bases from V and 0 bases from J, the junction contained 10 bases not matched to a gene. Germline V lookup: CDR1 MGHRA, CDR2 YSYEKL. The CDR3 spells CASSQRTGIRNSNQPQHF. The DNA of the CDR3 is TGCGCCAGCAGCCAGAGGACAGGGATACGAAATAGCAATCAGCCCCAGCATTTT.

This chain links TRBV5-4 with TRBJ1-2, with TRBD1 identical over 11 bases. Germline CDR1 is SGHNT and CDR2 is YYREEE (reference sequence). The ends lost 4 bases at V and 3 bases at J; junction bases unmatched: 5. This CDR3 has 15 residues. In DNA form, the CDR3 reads TGTGCCAGCAGCGGCGGGGACAGGGGGGACTATGGCTACACCTTC. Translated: CASSGGDRGDYGYTF.

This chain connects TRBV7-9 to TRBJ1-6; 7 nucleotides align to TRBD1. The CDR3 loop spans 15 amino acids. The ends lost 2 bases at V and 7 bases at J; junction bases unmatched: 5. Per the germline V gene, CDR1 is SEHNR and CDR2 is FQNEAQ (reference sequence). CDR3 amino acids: CASSLKGGPNSPLHF. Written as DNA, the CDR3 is TGTGCCAGCAGCTTAAAAGGGGGCCCGAATTCACCCCTCCACTTT.

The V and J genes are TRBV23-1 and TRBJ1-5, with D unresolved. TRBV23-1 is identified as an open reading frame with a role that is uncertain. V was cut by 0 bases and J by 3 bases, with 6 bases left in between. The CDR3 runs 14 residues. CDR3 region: CASSQSSPNQPQHF. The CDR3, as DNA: TGCGCCAGCAGTCAATCGAGCCCCAATCAGCCCCAGCATTTT.

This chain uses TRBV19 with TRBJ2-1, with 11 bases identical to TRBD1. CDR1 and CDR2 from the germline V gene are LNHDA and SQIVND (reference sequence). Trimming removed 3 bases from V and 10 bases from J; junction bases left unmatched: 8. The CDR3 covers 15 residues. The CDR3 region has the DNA TGTGCCAGTAGTATTCCCGGACAGGGGGCCAGGGAGCAGTTCTTC. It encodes CASSIPGQGAREQFF.

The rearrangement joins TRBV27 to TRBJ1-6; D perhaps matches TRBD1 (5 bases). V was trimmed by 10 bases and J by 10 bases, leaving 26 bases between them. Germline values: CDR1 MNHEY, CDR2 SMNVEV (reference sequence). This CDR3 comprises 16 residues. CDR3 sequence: CATKPTVGERISPLHF. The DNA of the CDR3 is TGTGCCACCAAACCCACGGTGGGGGAGCGGATCTCACCCCTCCACTTT.

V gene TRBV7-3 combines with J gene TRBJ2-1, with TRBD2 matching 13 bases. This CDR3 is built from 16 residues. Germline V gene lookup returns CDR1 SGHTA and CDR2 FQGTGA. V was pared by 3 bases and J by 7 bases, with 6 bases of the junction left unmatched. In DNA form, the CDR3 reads TGTGCCAGCAGCTTCCCACTAGCGGGAGGGCCAAATGAGCAGTTCTTC. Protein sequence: CASSFPLAGGPNEQFF.

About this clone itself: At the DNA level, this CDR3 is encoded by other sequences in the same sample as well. The CDR3 is CASSLGTSGSSYEQYF. CDR3 nucleotides: TGTGCCAGCAGCCTTGGGACTAGCGGAAGCTCCTACGAGCAGTACTTC. This chain links TRBV7-9 with TRBJ2-7, with 11 bases that match TRBD2. CDR3 size: 16 residues. Germline V gene data show CDR1 as SEHNR and CDR2 as FQNEAQ (reference sequence). The ends lost 5 bases at V and 0 bases at J; junction bases unmatched: 6. The whole variable domain, filled in from reference TRBV7-9 and TRBJ2-7, reads DTGVSQNPRHKITKRGQNVTFRCDPISEHNRLYWYRQTLGQGPEFLTYFQNEAQLEKSRLLSDRFSAERPKGSFSTLEIQRTEQGDSAMYLCASSLGTSGSSYEQYFGPGTRLTVT.

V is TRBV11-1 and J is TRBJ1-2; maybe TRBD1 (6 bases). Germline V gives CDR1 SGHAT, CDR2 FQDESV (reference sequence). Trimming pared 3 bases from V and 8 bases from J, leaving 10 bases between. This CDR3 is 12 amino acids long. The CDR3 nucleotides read TGTGCCAGCAGCTTGGGCAGGGGCGGCTACACCTTC. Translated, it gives CASSLGRGGYTF.

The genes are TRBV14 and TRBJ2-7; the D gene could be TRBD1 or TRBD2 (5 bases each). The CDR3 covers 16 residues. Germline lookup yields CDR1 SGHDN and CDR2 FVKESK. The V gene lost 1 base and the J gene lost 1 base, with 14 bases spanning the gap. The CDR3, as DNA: TGTGCCAGCAGCCAAGCCGGGACGGCGTCTTCCTACGAGCAGTACTTC. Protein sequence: CASSQAGTASSYEQYF.

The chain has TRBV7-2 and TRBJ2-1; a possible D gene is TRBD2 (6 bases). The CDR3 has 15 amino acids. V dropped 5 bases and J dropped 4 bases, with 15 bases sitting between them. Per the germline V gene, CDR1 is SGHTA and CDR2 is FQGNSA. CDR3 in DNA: TGTGCCAGCAGCCGCTCGAGCGGGTTATACAATGAGCAGTTCTTC. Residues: CASSRSSGLYNEQFF.

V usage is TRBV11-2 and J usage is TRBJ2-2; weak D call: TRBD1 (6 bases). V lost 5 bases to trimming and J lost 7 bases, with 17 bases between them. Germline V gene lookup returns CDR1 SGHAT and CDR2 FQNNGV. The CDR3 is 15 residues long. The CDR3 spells CASSTNRVRVGELFF. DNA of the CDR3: TGTGCCAGCAGCACAAACAGGGTCCGGGTCGGGGAGCTGTTTTTT.

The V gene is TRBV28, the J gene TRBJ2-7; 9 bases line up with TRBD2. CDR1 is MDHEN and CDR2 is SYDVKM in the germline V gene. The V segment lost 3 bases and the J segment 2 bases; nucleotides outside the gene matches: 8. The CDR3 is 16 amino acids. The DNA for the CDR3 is TGTGCCAGCAGTTTTTCTGGACTAGCGAAAACCTACGAGCAGTACTTC. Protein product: CASSFSGLAKTYEQYF.

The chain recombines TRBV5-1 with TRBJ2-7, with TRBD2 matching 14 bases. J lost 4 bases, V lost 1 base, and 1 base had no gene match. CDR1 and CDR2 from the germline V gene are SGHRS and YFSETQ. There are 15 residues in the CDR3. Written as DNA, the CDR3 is TGCGCCAGCAGCTTGCGACTAGCGGGAGGGTACGAGCAGTACTTC. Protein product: CASSLRLAGGYEQYF.

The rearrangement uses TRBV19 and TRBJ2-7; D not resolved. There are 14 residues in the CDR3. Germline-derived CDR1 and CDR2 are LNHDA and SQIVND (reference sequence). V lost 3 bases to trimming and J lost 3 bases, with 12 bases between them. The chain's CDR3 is CASSISPGHYEQYF. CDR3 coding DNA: TGTGCCAGTAGTATTTCCCCCGGCCACTACGAGCAGTACTTC. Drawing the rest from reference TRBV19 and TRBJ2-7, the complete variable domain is DGGITQSPKYLFRKEGQNVTLSCEQNLNHDAMYWYRQDPGQGLRLIYYSQIVNDFQKGDIAEGYSVSREKKESFPLTVTSAQKNPTAFYLCASSISPGHYEQYFGPGTRLTVT.

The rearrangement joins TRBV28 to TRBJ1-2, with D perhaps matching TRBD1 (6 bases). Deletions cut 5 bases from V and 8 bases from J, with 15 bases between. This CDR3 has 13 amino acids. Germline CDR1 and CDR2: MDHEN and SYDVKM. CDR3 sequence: CASSDLGGFGYTF. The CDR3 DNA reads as TGTGCCAGCAGTGATTTAGGGGGGTTCGGCTACACCTTC.

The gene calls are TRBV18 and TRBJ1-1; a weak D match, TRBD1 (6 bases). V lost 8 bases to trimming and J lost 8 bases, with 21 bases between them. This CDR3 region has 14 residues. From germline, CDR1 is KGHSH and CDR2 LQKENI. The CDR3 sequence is CASTQSRGSEEAFF. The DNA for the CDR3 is TGTGCCAGCACCCAAAGCAGGGGATCAGAAGAAGCTTTCTTT.